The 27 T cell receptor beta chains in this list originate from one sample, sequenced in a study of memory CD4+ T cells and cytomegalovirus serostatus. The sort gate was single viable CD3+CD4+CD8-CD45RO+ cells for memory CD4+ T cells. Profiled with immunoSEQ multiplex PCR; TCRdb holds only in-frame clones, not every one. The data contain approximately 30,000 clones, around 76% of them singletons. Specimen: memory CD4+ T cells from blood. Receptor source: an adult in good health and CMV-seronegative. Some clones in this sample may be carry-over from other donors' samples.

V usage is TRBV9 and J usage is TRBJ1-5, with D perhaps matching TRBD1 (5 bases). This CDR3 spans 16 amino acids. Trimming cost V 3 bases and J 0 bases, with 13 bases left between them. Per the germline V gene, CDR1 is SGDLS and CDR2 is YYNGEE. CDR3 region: CASSEGQTFSNQPQHF. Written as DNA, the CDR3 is TGTGCCAGCAGCGAGGGGCAGACCTTTAGCAATCAGCCCCAGCATTTT.

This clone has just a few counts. This chain's CDR3 is CASSPFGREAGNTIYF. The CDR3, as DNA: TGTGCCAGCTCACCATTTGGCAGGGAAGCGGGAAACACCATATATTTT. The rearrangement links TRBV18 to TRBJ1-3; possible D gene TRBD1, 5 bases. The CDR3 length is 16 residues. Trimming cost V 2 bases and J 4 bases, with 15 bases left between them. Germline V gene data show CDR1 as KGHSH and CDR2 as LQKENI.

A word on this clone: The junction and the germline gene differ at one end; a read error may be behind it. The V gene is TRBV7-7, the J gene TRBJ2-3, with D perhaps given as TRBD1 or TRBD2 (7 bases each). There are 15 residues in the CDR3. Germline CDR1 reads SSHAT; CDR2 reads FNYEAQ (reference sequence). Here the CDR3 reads CASSSGQGGADTQYF. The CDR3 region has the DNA TGTGCTAGCAGCTCGGGGCAGGGGGGGGCAGATACGCAGTATTTT.

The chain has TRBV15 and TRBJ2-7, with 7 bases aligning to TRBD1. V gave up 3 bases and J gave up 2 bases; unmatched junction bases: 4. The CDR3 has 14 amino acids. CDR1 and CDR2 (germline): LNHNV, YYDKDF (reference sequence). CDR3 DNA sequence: TGTGCCACCAGCAGCGGGACAGTTCCCTACGAGCAGTACTTC. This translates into CATSSGTVPYEQYF.

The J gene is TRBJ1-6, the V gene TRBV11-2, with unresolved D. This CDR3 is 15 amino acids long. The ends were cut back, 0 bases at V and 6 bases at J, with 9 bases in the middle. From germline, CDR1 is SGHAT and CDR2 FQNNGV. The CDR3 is CASSLDLGTNSPLHF. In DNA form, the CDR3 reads TGTGCCAGCAGCTTAGATCTTGGTACTAATTCACCCCTCCACTTT.

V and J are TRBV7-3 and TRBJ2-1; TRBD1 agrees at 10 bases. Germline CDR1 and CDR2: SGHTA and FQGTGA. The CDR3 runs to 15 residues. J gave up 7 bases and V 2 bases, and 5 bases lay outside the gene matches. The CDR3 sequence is CASSLGQGVINEQFF. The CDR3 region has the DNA TGTGCCAGCAGCTTAGGACAGGGGGTTATTAATGAGCAGTTCTTC.

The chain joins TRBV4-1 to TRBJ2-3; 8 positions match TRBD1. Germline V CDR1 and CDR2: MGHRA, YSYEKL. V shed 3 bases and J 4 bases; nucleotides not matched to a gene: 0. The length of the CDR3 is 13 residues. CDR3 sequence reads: CASSQTGADTQYF. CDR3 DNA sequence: TGCGCCAGCAGCCAGACAGGGGCAGATACGCAGTATTTT.

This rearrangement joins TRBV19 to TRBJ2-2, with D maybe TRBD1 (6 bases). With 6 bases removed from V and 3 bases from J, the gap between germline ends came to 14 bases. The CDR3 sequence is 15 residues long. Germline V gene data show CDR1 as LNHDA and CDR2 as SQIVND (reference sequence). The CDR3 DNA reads TGTGCCAGTAGGATACAGGGTTTTTACACCGGGGAGCTGTTTTTT. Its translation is CASRIQGFYTGELFF.

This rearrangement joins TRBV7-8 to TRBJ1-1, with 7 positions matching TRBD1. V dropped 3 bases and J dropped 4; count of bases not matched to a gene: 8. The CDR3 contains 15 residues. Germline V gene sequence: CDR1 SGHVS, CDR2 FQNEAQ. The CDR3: CASSFSDRVGTEAFF. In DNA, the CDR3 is TGTGCCAGCAGCTTCTCAGACAGGGTGGGCACTGAAGCTTTCTTT.

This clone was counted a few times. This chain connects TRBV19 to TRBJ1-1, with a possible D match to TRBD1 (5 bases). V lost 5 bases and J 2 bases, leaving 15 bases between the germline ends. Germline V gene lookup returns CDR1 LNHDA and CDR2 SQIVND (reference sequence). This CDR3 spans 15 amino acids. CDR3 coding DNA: TGTGCCAGTAGTTCCCGACAGACACGAAACACTGAAGCTTTCTTT. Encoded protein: CASSSRQTRNTEAFF.

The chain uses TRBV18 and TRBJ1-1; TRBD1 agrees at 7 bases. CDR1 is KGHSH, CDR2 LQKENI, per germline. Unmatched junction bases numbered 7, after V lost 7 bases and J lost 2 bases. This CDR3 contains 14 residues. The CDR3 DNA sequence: TGTGCCAGCTTACGACAGGGTAGAAACACTGAAGCTTTCTTT. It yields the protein CASLRQGRNTEAFF.

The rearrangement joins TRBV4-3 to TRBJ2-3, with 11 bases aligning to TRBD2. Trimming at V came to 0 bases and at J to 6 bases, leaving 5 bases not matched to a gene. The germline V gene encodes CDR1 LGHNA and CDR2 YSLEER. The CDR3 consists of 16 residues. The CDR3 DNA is TGCGCCAGCAGCCAAGAAGCTAGCGGGGGGTTGGATACGCAGTATTTT. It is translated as CASSQEASGGLDTQYF.

CDR3 sequence: CASLKGGGGSESQYF. As DNA, the CDR3 is TGCGCCAGCTTGAAAGGAGGGGGGGGGTCAGAATCACAGTACTTC. The chain combines TRBV10-2 with TRBJ2-7; TRBD2 might be the D (7 bases). The germline V gene has CDR1 WSHSY and CDR2 SAAADI. V was clipped by 8 bases and J by 10 bases, with 27 bases between them. The CDR3 is 15 amino acids.

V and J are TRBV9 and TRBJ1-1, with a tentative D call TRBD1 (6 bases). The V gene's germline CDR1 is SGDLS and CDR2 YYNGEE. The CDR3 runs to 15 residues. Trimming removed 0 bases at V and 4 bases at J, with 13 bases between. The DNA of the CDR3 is TGTGCCAGCAGCGTAGCTACTAGGGGGACCACTGAAGCTTTCTTT. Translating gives CASSVATRGTTEAFF.

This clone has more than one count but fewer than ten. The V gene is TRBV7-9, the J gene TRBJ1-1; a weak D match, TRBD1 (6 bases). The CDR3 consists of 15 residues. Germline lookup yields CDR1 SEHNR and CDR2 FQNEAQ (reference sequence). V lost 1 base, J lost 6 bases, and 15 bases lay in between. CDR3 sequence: CASSLVAGARPEAFF. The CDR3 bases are TGTGCCAGCAGCTTAGTGGCGGGGGCGCGTCCTGAAGCTTTCTTT.

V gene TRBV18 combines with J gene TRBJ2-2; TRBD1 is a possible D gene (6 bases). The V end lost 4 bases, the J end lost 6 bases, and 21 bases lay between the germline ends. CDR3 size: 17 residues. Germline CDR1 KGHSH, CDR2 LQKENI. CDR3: CASSRGQLDGGPGELFF. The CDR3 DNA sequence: TGTGCCAGCTCACGCGGACAGTTAGACGGCGGACCCGGGGAGCTGTTTTTT. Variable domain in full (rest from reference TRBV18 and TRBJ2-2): NAGVMQNPRHLVRRRGQEARLRCSPMKGHSHVYWYRQLPEEGLKFMVYLQKENIIDESGMPKERFSAEFPKEGPSILRIQQVVRGDSAAYFCASSRGQLDGGPGELFFGEGSRLTVL.

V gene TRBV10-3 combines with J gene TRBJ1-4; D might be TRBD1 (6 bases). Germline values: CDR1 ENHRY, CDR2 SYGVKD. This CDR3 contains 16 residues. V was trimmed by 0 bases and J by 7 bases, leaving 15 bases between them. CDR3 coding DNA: TGTGCCATCAGTGAGTCGAAGGGGGGGTCTGGTGAAAAACTGTTTTTT. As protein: CAISESKGGSGEKLFF.

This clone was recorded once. The CDR3 sequence: CASSSGYTDTQYF. The CDR3 DNA is TGTGCCAGCAGCTCGGGTTACACAGATACGCAGTATTTT. This chain joins TRBV2 and TRBJ2-3; no clear D gene. The CDR3 spans 13 residues. The V gene lost 6 bases and the J gene lost 2 bases, with 9 bases spanning the gap. From germline, CDR1 is SNHLY and CDR2 FYNNEI.

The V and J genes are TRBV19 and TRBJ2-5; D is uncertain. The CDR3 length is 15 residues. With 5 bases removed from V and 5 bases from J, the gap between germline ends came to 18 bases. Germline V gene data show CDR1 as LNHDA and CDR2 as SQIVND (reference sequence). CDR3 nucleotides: TGTGCCAGTAGTTCCCGGAAAAGAAGTCGCGAGACCCAGTACTTC. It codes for CASSSRKRSRETQYF.

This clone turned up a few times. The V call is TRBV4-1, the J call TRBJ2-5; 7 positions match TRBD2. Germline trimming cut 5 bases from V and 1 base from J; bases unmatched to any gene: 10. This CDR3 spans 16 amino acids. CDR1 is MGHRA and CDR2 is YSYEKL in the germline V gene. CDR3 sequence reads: CASSAQKGLPQETQYF. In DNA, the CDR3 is TGCGCCAGCAGCGCCCAAAAGGGACTACCCCAAGAGACCCAGTACTTC.

The CDR3 is CASQSFSRGSGYTF. The CDR3 coding sequence is TGTGCCAGCCAATCTTTCAGCAGGGGGTCTGGCTACACCTTC. The chain uses TRBV28 and TRBJ1-2; 7 nucleotides align to TRBD1. This CDR3 has 14 amino acids. J lost 7 bases, V lost 8 bases, and 13 bases had no gene match. CDR1 MDHEN and CDR2 SYDVKM come from the germline V gene.

Written as DNA, the CDR3 is TGTGCCAGCAGTTTGGCGGCCAGGGCGTACGGGTCCTACGAGCAGTACTTC. This codes for CASSLAARAYGSYEQYF. The chain is built from TRBV11-2 and TRBJ2-7; a possible D gene is TRBD1 (5 bases). CDR3 length: 17 residues. V lost 6 bases to trimming and J lost 1 base, with 22 bases between them. Germline values: CDR1 SGHAT, CDR2 FQNNGV.

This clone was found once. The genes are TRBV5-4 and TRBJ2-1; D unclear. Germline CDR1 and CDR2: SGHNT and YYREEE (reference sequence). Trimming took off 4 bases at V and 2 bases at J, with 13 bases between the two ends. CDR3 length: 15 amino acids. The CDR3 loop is CASSPALGAYNEQFF. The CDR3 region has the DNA TGTGCCAGCAGCCCAGCTTTAGGAGCCTACAATGAGCAGTTCTTC.

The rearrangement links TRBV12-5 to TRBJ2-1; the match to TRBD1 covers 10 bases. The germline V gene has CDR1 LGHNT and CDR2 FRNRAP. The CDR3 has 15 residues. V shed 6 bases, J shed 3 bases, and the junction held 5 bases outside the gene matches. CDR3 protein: CASGLRTGGYNEQFF. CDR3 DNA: TGTGCTAGTGGGCTTAGGACAGGGGGCTACAATGAGCAGTTCTTC.

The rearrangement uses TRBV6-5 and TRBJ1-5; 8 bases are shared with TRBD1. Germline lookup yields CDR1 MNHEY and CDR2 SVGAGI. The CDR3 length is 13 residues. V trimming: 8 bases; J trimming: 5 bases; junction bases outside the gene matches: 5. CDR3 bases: TGTGCCAGCGGACAGGGTGAGGATCAGCCCCAGCATTTT. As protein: CASGQGEDQPQHF.

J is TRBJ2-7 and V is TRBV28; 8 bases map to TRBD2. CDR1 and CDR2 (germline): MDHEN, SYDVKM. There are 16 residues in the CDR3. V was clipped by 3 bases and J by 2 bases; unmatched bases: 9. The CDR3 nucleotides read TGTGCCAGCAGTTTTCCGGTGGCGGGGGGAACCTACGAGCAGTACTTC. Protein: CASSFPVAGGTYEQYF. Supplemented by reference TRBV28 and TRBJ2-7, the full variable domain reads DVKVTQSSRYLVKRTGEKVFLECVQDMDHENMFWYRQDPGLGLRLIYFSYDVKMKEKGDIPEGYSVSREKKERFSLILESASTNQTSMYLCASSFPVAGGTYEQYFGPGTRLTVT.

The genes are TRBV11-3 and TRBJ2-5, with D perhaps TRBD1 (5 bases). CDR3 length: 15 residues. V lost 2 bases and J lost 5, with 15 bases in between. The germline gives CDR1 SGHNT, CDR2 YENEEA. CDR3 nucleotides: TGTGCCAGCAGCTTACAGGGCCTGACTGGGGAGACCCAGTACTTC. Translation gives CASSLQGLTGETQYF.